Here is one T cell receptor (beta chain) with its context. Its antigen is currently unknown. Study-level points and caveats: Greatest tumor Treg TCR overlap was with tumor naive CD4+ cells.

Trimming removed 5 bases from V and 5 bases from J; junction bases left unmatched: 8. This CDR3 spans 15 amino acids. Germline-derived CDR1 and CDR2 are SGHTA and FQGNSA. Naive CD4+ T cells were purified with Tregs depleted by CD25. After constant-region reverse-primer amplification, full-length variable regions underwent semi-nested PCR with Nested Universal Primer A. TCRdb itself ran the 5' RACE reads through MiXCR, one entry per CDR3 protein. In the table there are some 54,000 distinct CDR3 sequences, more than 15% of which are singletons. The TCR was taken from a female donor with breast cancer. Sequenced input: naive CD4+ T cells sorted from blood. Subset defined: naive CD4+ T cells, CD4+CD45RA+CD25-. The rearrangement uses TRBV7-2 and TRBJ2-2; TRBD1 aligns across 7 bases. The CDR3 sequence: CASSPDRERTGELFF. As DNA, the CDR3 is TGTGCCAGCAGCCCTGACAGGGAACGTACCGGGGAGCTGTTTTTT.